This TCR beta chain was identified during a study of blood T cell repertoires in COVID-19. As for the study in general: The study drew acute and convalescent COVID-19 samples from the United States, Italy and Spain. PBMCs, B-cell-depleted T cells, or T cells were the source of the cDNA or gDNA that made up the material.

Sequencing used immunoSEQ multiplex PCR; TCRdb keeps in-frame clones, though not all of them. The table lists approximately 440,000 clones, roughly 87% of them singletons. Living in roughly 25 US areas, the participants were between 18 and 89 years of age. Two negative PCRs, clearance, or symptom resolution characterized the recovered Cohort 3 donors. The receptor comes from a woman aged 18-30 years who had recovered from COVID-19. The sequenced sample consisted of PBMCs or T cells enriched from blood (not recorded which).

The CDR3 sequence: CASRPIGGLDGREQFF. CDR3 coding DNA: TGTGCCAGCAGACCTATCGGAGGCTTAGATGGGCGTGAGCAGTTCTTC. The rearrangement uses TRBV11-2 and TRBJ2-1; D perhaps matches TRBD2 (5 bases). The CDR3 covers 16 residues. With 6 bases removed from V and 9 bases from J, the gap between germline ends came to 24 bases. CDR1 is SGHAT and CDR2 is FQNNGV in the germline V gene.